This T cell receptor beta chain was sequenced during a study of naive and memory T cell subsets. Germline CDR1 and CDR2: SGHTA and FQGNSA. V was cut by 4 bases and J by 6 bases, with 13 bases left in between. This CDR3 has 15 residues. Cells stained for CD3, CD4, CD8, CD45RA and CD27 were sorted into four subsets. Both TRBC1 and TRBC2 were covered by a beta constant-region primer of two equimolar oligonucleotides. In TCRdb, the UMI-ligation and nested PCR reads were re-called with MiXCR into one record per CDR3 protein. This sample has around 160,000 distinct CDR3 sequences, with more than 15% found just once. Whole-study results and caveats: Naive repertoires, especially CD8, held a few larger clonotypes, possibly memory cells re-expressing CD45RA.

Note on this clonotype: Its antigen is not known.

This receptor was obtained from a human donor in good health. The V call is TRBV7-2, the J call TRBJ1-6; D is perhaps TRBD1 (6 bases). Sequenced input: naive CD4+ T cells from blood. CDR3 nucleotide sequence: TGTGCCAGCAGCTATGCCGACAGGATTAATTCACCCCTCCACTTT. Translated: CASSYADRINSPLHF.